This TCR beta chain was captured in a study of blood T cell repertoires in COVID-19. V lost 7 bases, J lost 4 bases, and 16 bases lay in between. Germline V gives CDR1 SQVTM, CDR2 ANQGSEA. The CDR3 length is 13 residues. Methods used by the authors: Estimated nucleated cell counts came from reference gene primer amplification. Assay: immunoSEQ multiplex PCR; the TCRdb copy retains only in-frame clones and omits some. That table gives V, J and clone size, and the DNA gave D and trimming. In the table there are 130,000 to 150,000 clones, about four fifths of which are singletons. Sequencing used peripheral blood. V and J are TRBV29-1 and TRBJ2-5, with a tentative D call TRBD2 (7 bases). The TCR sequence derives from a man between 70 and 80 years old who had recovered from COVID-19. In nucleotides, the CDR3 is TGCAGCGCAACCCGGGGGGCTACAGAGACCCAGTACTTC. Residues: CSATRGATETQYF.